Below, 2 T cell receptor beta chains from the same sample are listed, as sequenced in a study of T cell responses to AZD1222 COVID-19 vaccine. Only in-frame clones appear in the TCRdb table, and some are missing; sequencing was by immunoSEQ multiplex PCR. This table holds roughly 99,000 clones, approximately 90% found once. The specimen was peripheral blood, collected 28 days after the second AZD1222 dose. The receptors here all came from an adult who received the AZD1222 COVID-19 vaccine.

The CDR3 here is CASSQGPLTEAFF. In DNA form, the CDR3 reads TGTGCCAGCAGCCAAGGTCCTCTCACTGAAGCTTTCTTT. The chain employs TRBV3-1 (or the pseudogene TRBV3-2) and TRBJ1-1; no firm D call. V shed 1 base and J shed 4 bases, with 7 bases lying between them. This CDR3 has 13 residues. CDR1 and CDR2 (germline): LGHDT, YNNKEL (reference sequence).

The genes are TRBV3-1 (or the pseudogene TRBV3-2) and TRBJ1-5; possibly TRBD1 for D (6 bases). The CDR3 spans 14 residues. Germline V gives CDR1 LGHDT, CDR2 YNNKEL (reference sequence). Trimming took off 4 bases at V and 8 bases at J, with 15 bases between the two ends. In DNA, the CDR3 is TGTGCCAGCAGCCGGACAGCCCAGAAAAAGCCCCAGCATTTT. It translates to CASSRTAQKKPQHF.